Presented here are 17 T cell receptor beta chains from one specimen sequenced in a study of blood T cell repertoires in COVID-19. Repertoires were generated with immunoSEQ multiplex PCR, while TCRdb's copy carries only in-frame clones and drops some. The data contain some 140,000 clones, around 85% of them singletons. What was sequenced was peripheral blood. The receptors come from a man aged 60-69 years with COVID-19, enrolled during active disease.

The CDR3 nucleotides are TGTGCCAGCAGCTCCAGGGCGGGACAGGGGTACGAGCAGTACTTC. Its protein is CASSSRAGQGYEQYF. J is TRBJ2-7 and V is TRBV6-2 or TRBV6-3; 10 bases map to TRBD1. Trimming removed 6 bases from V and 4 bases from J; junction bases left unmatched: 9. This CDR3 region has 15 residues. Germline V gene data show CDR1 as MNHEY and CDR2 as SVGEGT.

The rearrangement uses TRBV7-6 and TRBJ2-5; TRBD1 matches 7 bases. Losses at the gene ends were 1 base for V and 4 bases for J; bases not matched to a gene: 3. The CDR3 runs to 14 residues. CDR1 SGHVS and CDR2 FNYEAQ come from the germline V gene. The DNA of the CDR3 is TGTGCCAGCAGCTTAGTAGCAGGGGGAGAGACCCAGTACTTC. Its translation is CASSLVAGGETQYF.

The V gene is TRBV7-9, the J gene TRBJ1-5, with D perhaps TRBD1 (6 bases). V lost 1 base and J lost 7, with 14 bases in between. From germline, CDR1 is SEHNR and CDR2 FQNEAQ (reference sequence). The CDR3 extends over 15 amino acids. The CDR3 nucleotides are TGTGCCAGCAGCTTAGGGAACCAGGGGTTGCAGCCCCAGCATTTT. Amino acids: CASSLGNQGLQPQHF.

As DNA, the CDR3 is TGTGCCAGCAGCTTGGGACAGCAGGGCACCGGGGAGCTGTTTTTT. Its protein is CASSLGQQGTGELFF. V gene TRBV7-2 combines with J gene TRBJ2-2; 7 bases line up with TRBD1. The CDR3 runs 15 residues. CDR1 is SGHTA and CDR2 is FQGNSA in the germline V gene. V lost 3 bases to trimming and J lost 4 bases; unmatched junction nucleotides: 5.

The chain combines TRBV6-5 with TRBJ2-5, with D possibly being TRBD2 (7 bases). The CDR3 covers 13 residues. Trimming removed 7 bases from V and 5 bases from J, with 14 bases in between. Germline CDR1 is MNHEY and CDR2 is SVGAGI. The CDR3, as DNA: TGTGCCAGCAATGGGGGGGCTAAGGAGACCCAGTACTTC. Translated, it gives CASNGGAKETQYF.

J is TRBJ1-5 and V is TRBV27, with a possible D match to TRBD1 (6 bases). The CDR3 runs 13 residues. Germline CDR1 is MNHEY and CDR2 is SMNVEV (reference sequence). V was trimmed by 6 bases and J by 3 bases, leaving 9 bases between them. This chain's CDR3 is CASRTGTNQPQHF. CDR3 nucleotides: TGTGCCAGCAGAACAGGGACCAATCAGCCCCAGCATTTT.

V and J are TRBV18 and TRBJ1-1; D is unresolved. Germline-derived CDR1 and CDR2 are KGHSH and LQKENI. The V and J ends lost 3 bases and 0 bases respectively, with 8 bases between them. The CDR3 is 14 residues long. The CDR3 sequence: CASSPAVMNTEAFF. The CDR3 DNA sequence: TGTGCCAGCTCACCGGCGGTAATGAACACTGAAGCTTTCTTT.

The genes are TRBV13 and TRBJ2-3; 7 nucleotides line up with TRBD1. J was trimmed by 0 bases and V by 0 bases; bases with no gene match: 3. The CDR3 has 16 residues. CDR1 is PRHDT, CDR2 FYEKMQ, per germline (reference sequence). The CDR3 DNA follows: TGTGCCAGCAGCTTAGGGGGGACAGTTAGCACAGATACGCAGTATTTT. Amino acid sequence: CASSLGGTVSTDTQYF.

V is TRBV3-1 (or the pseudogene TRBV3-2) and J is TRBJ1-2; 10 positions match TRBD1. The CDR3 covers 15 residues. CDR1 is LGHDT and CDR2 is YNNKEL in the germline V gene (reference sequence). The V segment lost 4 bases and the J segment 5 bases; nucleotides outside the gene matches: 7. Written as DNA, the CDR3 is TGTGCCAGCAGCCCTAGGGACAGGGGTTGGTATGGCTACACCTTC. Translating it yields CASSPRDRGWYGYTF.

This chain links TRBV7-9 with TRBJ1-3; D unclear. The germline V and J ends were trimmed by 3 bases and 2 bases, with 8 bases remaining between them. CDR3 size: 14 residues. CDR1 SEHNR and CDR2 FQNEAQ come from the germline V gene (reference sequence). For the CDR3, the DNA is TGTGCCAGCAGCTTCCGGAGGGCTGGAAACACCATATATTTT. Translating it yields CASSFRRAGNTIYF.

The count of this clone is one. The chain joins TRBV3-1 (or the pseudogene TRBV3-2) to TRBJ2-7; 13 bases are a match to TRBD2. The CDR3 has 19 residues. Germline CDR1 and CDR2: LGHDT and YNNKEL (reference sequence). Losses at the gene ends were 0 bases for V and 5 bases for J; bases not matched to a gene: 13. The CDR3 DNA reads TGTGCCAGCAGCCAAGAAAAAGGACTAGCGGGAGCCCCCTCGGACGAGCAGTACTTC. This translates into CASSQEKGLAGAPSDEQYF.

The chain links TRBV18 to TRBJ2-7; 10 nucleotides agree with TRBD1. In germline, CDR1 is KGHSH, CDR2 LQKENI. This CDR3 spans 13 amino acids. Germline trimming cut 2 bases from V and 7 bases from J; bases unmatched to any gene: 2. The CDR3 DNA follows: TGTGCCAGCTCACCAGGGACAGGGGATGAGCAGTACTTC. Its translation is CASSPGTGDEQYF.

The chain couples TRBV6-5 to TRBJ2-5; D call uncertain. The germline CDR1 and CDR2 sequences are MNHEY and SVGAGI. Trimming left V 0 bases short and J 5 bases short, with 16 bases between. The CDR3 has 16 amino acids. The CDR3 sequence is CASSYSGLTPGETQYF. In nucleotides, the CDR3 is TGTGCCAGCAGTTACTCCGGCCTAACACCCGGGGAGACCCAGTACTTC.

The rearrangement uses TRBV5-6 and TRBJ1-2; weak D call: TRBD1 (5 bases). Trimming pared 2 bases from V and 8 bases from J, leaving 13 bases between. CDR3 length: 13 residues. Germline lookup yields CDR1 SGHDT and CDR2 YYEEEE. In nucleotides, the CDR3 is TGTGCCAGCAGCTTCGGGACTCCTCTAGGCTACACCTTC. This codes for CASSFGTPLGYTF.

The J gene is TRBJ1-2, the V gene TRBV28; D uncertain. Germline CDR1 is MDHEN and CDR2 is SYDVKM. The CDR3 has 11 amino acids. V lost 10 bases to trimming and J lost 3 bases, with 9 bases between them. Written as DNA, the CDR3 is TGTGCCACGGAACGGGACTATGGCTACACCTTC. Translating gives CATERDYGYTF.

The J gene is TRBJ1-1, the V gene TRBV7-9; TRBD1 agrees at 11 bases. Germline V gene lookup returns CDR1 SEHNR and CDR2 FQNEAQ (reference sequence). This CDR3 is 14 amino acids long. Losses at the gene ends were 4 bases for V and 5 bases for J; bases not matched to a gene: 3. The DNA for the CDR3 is TGTGCCAGCAGCTCGGGGACAGGGGGGACTGAAGCTTTCTTT. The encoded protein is CASSSGTGGTEAFF.

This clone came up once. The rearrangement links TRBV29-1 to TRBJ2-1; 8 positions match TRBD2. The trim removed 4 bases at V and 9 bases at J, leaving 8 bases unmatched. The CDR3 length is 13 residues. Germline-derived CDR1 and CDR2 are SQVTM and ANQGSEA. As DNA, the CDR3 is TGCAGCGTTGGTACGGGAGGGCCGAGTGAGCAGTTCTTC. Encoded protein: CSVGTGGPSEQFF.